This T cell receptor (beta chain) was documented in a study of cytotoxic CD8 clonotypes in ibrutinib-treated CLL. V lost 3 bases, J lost 10 bases, and 7 bases lay in between. This CDR3 is built from 11 residues. Germline loops: CDR1 SEHNR, CDR2 FQNEAQ (reference sequence). Sequencing was performed with immunoSEQ multiplex PCR; in TCRdb, only in-frame clones are kept and a portion is missing. The data hold about 160,000 clones, with 81% observed a single time. The study, taken as a whole, reports: Clonality was higher at ibrutinib response and returned toward baseline at progression. Public clonotypes, an uncommon group, contracted or remained stable on treatment.

On this clone: What it recognizes is unknown.

The chain recombines TRBV7-9 with TRBJ2-1, with unresolved D. Here the sequenced sample was PBMCs, taken after 12 months of ibrutinib treatment. This TCR derives from a human donor with chronic lymphocytic leukemia. As DNA, the CDR3 is TGTGCCAGCAGCTTGTGGTGGGAGCAGTTCTTC. This encodes CASSLWWEQFF.